Detailed here is one TCR beta chain. This sample is drawn from a study of PD-L1 blockade in urothelial cancer. As for the study in general: Atezolizumab at 1,200 mg intravenously every 3 weeks was started by patients at some point between 2014 and 2015. After treatment start, blood was analyzed at 3 weeks (second dose) and at 6 weeks. When blood samples were assessed, the median T cell count was some 150,000.

The table came from immunoSEQ multiplex PCR; TCRdb's copy has only in-frame clones and leaves some out. The sample has 50,000 or so clones, roughly 80% seen once. Time point defined: pretreatment peripheral blood. Urothelial carcinoma affected the patients, and it was locally advanced or metastatic. The germline CDR1 and CDR2 sequences are SGHRS and YFSETQ. The CDR3 is made up of 16 amino acids. Deletions cut 1 base from V and 4 bases from J, with 12 bases between. The sequencing used PBMCs, collected around atezolizumab (anti-PD-L1) treatment. This clonotype was sampled from a man aged 65 to 79 with urothelial cancer. The J gene is TRBJ2-6, the V gene TRBV5-1; D gene ambiguous. CDR3 region: CASSLWPGSGANVLTF. The CDR3, as DNA: TGCGCCAGCAGCTTGTGGCCGGGTTCCGGGGCCAACGTCCTGACTTTC.